This T cell receptor beta chain was found in a study of siplizumab effects on memory and regulatory T cells. Note on this clone: The target antigen is unknown.

Sequencing was performed with immunoSEQ multiplex PCR; in TCRdb, only in-frame clones are kept and a portion is missing. The profile covers over 85,000 clones, with roughly 92% appearing a single time and approximately 1.2% taken by the ten largest. Study-level findings and limits: In unstimulated cells, naive T cells appeared more diverse than memory T cells and seemed major alloresponse contributors. Sequences below about 10^-5 frequency were poorly captured. As a result, only a minor fraction of alloreactive clones mapped to unstimulated subsets. Naive or memory phenotype assignment was not possible for roughly 80-95% of proliferating CD4+ or CD8+ clones.

Source material: CD4+ T cells sorted from blood. This TCR was sampled from a human donor in good health.

The CDR3 here is CASSPPGSAWGEQYF. The CDR3 DNA reads as TGTGCCAGCTCACCACCCGGATCGGCATGGGGCGAGCAGTACTTC. The chain recombines TRBV18 with TRBJ2-7; no definite D call. V was shortened by 0 bases and J by 6 bases, with 15 bases between the two germline ends. The CDR3 is 15 amino acids. The germline CDR1 and CDR2 sequences are KGHSH and LQKENI.